This TCR beta chain came from a study of T cells after yellow fever vaccination. A few counts support this clonotype. Its antigen is as yet unknown. Via MiXCR, TCRdb re-called the 5' RACE reads, giving one row per CDR3 protein. Among more than 300,000 distinct CDR3 sequences, approximately 4% were seen once, and the ten largest hold 15% to 20%. The CDR3 is 13 amino acids. Between the trimmed V and J ends, which lost 2 bases and 2 bases, there was a span of 6 bases. Germline CDR1 and CDR2: SGHDN and FVKESK. General observations from the study: Researchers noted that a small share of clonotypes showed up in both CD4 and CD8 compartments. Reappearance after the booster was seen for most primary-vaccination clones, at 96% CD4 and around 90% CD8.

The J gene is TRBJ1-1, the V gene TRBV14, with D unclear. This material consisted of PBMCs, taken 15 days after the yellow fever booster vaccination. This TCR was sampled from a young man who received the YFV17D yellow fever vaccine. The CDR3 sequence: CASSQWANTEAFF. The CDR3 bases are TGTGCCAGCAGCCAATGGGCAAACACTGAAGCTTTCTTT.